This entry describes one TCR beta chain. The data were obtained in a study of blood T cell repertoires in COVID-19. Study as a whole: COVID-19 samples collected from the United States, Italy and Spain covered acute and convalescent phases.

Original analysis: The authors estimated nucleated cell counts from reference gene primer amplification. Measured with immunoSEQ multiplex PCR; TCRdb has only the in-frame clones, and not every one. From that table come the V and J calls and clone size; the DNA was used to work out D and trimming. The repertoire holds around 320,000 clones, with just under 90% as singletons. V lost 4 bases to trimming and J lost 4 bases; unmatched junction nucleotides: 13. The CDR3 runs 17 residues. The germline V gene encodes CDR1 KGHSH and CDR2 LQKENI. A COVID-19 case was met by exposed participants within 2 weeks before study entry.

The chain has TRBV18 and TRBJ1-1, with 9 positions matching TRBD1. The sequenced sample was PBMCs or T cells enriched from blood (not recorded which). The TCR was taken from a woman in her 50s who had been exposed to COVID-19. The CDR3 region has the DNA TGTGCCAGCTCACACTCTCTGTTGGGACAGGGAAGCACTGAAGCTTTCTTT. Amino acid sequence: CASSHSLLGQGSTEAFF. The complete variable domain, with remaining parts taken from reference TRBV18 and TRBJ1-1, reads NAGVMQNPRHLVRRRGQEARLRCSPMKGHSHVYWYRQLPEEGLKFMVYLQKENIIDESGMPKERFSAEFPKEGPSILRIQQVVRGDSAAYFCASSHSLLGQGSTEAFFGQGTRLTVV.